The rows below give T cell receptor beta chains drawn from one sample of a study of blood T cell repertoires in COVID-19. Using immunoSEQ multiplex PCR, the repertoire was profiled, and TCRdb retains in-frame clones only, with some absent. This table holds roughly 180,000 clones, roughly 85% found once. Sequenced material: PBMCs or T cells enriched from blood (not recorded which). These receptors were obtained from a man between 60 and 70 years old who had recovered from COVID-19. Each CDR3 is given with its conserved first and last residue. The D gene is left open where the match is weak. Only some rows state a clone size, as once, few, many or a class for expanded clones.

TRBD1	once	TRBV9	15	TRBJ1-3	TGTGCCAGCAGCGACGGACAGGTTTTGGGAAACACCATATATTTT	CASSDGQVLGNTIYF
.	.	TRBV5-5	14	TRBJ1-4	TGTGCCAGCAGCTTGAGCCAGGTTAATGAAAAACTGTTTTTT	CASSLSQVNEKLFF
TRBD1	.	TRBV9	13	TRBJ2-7	TGTGCCAGCAGGGGACAGGGGTCCTACGAGCAGTACTTC	CASRGQGSYEQYF
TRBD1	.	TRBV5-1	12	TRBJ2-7	TGCGCCAGCAGCTCCCGAGGACAGGGGAAGTACTTC	CASSSRGQGKYF
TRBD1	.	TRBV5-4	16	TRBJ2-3	TGTGCCAGCAGCTCGAGGACAGGGGGAGGGACAGATACGCAGTATTTT	CASSSRTGGGTDTQYF
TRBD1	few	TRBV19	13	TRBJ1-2	TGTGCCAGTAGTGAAACAGGGGTTCGGGGCTACACCTTC	CASSETGVRGYTF
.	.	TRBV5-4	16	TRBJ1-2	TGTGCCAGCAGCGTTAACGCCCGCGACAGCGCAACCGGCTACACCTTC	CASSVNARDSATGYTF
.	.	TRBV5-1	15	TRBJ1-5	TGCGCCAGCAGCTTGGCAGGTTCGAGCAATCAGCCCCAGCATTTT	CASSLAGSSNQPQHF
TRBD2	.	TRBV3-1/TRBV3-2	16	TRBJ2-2	TGTGCCAGCAGCCGATCGGGGGGAACAAACACCGGGGAGCTGTTTTTT	CASSRSGGTNTGELFF
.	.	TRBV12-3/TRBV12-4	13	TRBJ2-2	TGTGCCAGCAGCCAACAGTTGACCGGGGAGCTGTTTTTT	CASSQQLTGELFF
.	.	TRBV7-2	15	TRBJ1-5	TGTGCCAGCAGCTTGGGAGGGGGTAGCAATCAGCCCCAGCATTTT	CASSLGGGSNQPQHF
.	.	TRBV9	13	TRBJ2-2	TGTGCCAGCAGCGCCCAGGGGACCGGGGAGCTGTTTTTT	CASSAQGTGELFF
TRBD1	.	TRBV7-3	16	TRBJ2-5	TGTGCCAGCAGCTTAGGGACAGGGATTGGACGGGAGACCCAGTACTTC	CASSLGTGIGRETQYF
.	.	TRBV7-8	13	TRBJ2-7	TGTGCCAGCAGCCCCTCGGAGAGCGGCGAGCAGTACTTC	CASSPSESGEQYF
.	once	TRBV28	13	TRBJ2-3	TGTGCCAGCAGACATTCCGACACAGATACGCAGTATTTT	CASRHSDTDTQYF
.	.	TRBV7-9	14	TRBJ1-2	TGTGCCAGCAGCCCAGGTGGGAGGCTCGGTGGCTACACCTTC	CASSPGGRLGGYTF
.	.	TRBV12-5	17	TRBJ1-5	TGTGCTAGCTCCTTTACGTCCGCACTCTATAGCAATCAGCCCCAGCATTTT	CASSFTSALYSNQPQHF
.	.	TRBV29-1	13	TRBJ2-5	TGCAGCGTTGGCCGGGACTGGGGGGAGACCCAGTACTTC	CSVGRDWGETQYF
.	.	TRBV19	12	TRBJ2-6	TGTGCCACTAAATCTGGGGCCAACGTCCTGACTTTC	CATKSGANVLTF
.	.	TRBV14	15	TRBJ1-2	TGTGCCAGCAGCCAAGATCTATTAACGGGGATCGGCTACACCTTC	CASSQDLLTGIGYTF
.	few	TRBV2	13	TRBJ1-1	TGTGCCAGCACCGCGGCCTCCCGGACTGAAGCTTTCTTT	CASTAASRTEAFF
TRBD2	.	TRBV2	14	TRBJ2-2	TGTGCCAGCAATGTCCTAGCGGGGGCCGGGGAGCTGTTTTTT	CASNVLAGAGELFF
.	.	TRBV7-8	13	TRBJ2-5	TGTGCCAGCAGCTTTAACAGCCAAGAGACCCAGTACTTC	CASSFNSQETQYF
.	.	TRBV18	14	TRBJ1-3	TGTGCCAGCTCACAAGGGGCCTCTGGAAACACCATATATTTT	CASSQGASGNTIYF
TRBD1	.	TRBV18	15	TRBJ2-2	TGTGCCAGCTCAAGGGACAGGACGAACACCGGGGAGCTGTTTTTT	CASSRDRTNTGELFF
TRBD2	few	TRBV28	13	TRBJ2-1	TGTGCCAGCAGTTTGGGAGGGGAGAATGAGCAGTTCTTC	CASSLGGENEQFF
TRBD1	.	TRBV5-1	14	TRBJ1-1	TGCGCCAGCAGCTGGGGACAGGCAAACACTGAAGCTTTCTTT	CASSWGQANTEAFF
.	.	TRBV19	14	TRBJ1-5	TGTGCCAGTAACCCGACAGGTAGCAATCAGCCCCAGCATTTT	CASNPTGSNQPQHF
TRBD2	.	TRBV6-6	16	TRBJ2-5	TGTGCCAGCAGTTACGAGAGACTAGCGGCATCGGAGACCCAGTACTTC	CASSYERLAASETQYF
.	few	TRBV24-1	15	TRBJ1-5	TGTGCCACCAGTGACCAAACAGGGAAGGATCAGCCCCAGCATTTT	CATSDQTGKDQPQHF
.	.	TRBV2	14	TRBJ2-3	TGTGCCAGCAGTCCGGAGGGCGGCACAGATACGCAGTATTTT	CASSPEGGTDTQYF
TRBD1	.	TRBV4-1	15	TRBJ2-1	TGCGCCAGCAGCCAAAACCGGGACAGGGGGAGTGAGCAGTTCTTC	CASSQNRDRGSEQFF
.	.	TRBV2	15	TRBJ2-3	TGTGCCAGCAAGGTGCGCCCGGGTAGCACAGATACGCAGTATTTT	CASKVRPGSTDTQYF
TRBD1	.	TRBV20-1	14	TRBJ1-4	TGCAGTGCTAGTACCGGGACAGGGGTCGGAAAACTGTTTTTT	CSASTGTGVGKLFF
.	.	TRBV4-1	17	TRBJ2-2	TGCGCCAGCAGCCAAATGTCGCGGGGCACGAACACCGGGGAGCTGTTTTTT	CASSQMSRGTNTGELFF
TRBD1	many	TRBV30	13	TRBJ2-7	TGTGCCTGGAGACGGGACAGAAAATTCGAGCAGTACTTC	CAWRRDRKFEQYF